This T cell receptor beta chain stems from a study of blood T cell repertoires in COVID-19. The germline gives CDR1 LGHDT, CDR2 YNNKEL (reference sequence). V dropped 4 bases and J dropped 4 bases, with 16 bases sitting between them. CDR3 length: 15 residues. Enrollees, about 18 to 90 years old, lived in approximately 25 US areas. In assigning cohorts, the study relied on participant-reported clinical history. Authors' processing steps: Estimates of nucleated cell counts were drawn from the amplification of reference gene primers. The data were produced by immunoSEQ multiplex PCR, yet TCRdb's version contains in-frame clones alone and is incomplete. V and J calls and clone size are given by that table; D and trimming were obtained from the DNA. The table has about 270,000 clones, about 90% seen once.

Specimen: PBMCs or T cells enriched from blood (not recorded which). This receptor was identified in a woman in her thirties with acute COVID-19. The chain employs TRBV3-1 (or the pseudogene TRBV3-2) and TRBJ1-2; TRBD1 might be the D (5 bases). CDR3 sequence: CASSPDMGTLYGYTF. DNA of the CDR3: TGTGCCAGCAGCCCGGATATGGGGACTCTCTATGGCTACACCTTC.